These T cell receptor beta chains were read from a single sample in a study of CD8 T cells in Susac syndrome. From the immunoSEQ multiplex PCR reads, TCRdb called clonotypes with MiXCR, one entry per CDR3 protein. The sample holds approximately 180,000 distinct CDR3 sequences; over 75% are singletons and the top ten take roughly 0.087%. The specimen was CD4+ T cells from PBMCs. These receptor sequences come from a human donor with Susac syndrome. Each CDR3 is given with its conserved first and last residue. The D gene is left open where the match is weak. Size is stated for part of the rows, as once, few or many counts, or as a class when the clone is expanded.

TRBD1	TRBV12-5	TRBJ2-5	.	TGTGCTAGTGGTTCGACAGGGGGCTGGGAGACCCAGTACTTC	CASGSTGGWETQYF
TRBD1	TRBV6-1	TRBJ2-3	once	TGTGCCAGCACCAAAACTAGGGACAGGGTGGGAGATACGCAGTATTTT	CASTKTRDRVGDTQYF
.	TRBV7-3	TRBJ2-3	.	TGTGCCAGCAGCCCGGGAATTTCCACAGATACGCAGTATTTT	CASSPGISTDTQYF
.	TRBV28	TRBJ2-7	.	TGTGCCAGCAGACCCCGGCGGGGGCGGGAGCCCCACGAGCAGTACTTC	CASRPRRGREPHEQYF
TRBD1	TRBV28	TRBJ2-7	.	TGTGCCAGCAGTCCTCGTCCCGGGACAGGGGGCGCCGCCTACGAGCAGTACTTC	CASSPRPGTGGAAYEQYF
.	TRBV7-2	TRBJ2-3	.	TGTGCCAGCAGCTTAGCTCGTCCAGATACGCAGTATTTT	CASSLARPDTQYF
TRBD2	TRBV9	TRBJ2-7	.	TGTGCCAGCAGCGTCTCTAGCGGGGGGACCTACGAGCAGTACTTC	CASSVSSGGTYEQYF
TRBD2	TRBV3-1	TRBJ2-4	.	TGTGCCAGCAGCTCCTACCGAACGGGGGGAACCAAAAACATTCAGTACTTC	CASSSYRTGGTKNIQYF
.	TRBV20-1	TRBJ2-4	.	TGCAGTGCTAGAGATTCCAGGTCGAACATTCAGTACTTC	CSARDSRSNIQYF
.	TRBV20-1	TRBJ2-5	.	TGCAGTGCTTGCCCGAGCGGCCCCCAAGAGACCCAGTACTTC	CSACPSGPQETQYF
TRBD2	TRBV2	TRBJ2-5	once	TGTGCCAGCAGTAAACAGACTAGCAGAAAAGAGACCCAGTACTTC	CASSKQTSRKETQYF
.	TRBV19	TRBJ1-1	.	TGTGCCAGTAGTATACCGGGGATCACTGAAGCTTTCTTT	CASSIPGITEAFF
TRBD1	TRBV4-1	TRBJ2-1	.	TGCGCCAGCAGCCCTTTCTGGGACAGCGATTACAATGAGCAGTTCTTC	CASSPFWDSDYNEQFF
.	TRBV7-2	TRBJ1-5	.	TGTGCCAGCAGATCCGGGAATAGCAATCAGCCCCAGCATTTT	CASRSGNSNQPQHF
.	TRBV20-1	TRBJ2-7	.	TGCAGTGCTAGGTTAAGGAACTACGAGCAGTACTTC	CSARLRNYEQYF
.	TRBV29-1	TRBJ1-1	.	TGCAGCGTTTCCATACCCACTGAAGCTTTCTTT	CSVSIPTEAFF
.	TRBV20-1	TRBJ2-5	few	TGCAGTGCTAGAGTTGGTTTAGAGACCCAGTACTTC	CSARVGLETQYF
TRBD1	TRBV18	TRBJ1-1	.	TGTGCCAGCTCACACAATAGGGGACAGACGAACACTGAAGCTTTCTTT	CASSHNRGQTNTEAFF